The sequence of this T cell receptor (beta chain) was determined in a study of shared clonotypes between healthy human individuals. The table came from immunoSEQ multiplex PCR; TCRdb's copy has only in-frame clones and leaves some out. The repertoire holds about 1 million clones, with more than 60% as singletons. The CDR3 is made up of 14 amino acids. Germline V gene sequence: CDR1 ENHRY, CDR2 SYGVKD. V dropped 3 bases and J dropped 8; count of bases not matched to a gene: 6. The gene calls are TRBV10-3 and TRBJ2-3, with 9 positions matching TRBD2. The sequencing input was memory CD4+ T cells sorted from blood. Subset reported: CD45RA-negative fraction. The sequence derives from a man between 18 and 35 years old in good health. The CDR3 is CAISDDLAGSTQYF. CDR3 coding DNA: TGTGCCATCAGTGATGATCTAGCGGGAAGTACGCAGTATTTT.